This TCR beta chain originates from a study of blood T cell repertoires in COVID-19. Sequencing was performed with immunoSEQ multiplex PCR; in TCRdb, only in-frame clones are kept and a portion is missing. The table includes 110,000 to 150,000 clones, 87% detected once. Germline V lookup: CDR1 SGHDT, CDR2 YYEEEE. This CDR3 is built from 12 residues. V was clipped by 1 base and J by 10 bases, with 11 bases between them. The source is a man aged 60 to 69 who had recovered from COVID-19. The J gene is TRBJ1-2, the V gene TRBV5-6; D unclear. Sample: PBMCs or T cells enriched from blood (not recorded which). The CDR3 DNA sequence: TGTGCCAGCAGCTTGTGGACTGCTGACTACACCTTC. It codes for CASSLWTADYTF.